These 23 T cell receptor beta chains share one sample of origin, sequenced in a study of T cell responses to AZD1222 COVID-19 vaccine. The table came from immunoSEQ multiplex PCR; TCRdb's copy has only in-frame clones and leaves some out. The sample holds some 110,000 clones, roughly four fifths seen once. Here the sequenced sample was peripheral blood, taken on day 0 of AZD1222 vaccination. The receptors were gathered from an adult in good health.

This clone appeared a few times. This chain connects TRBV18 to TRBJ2-7; 10 nucleotides match TRBD1. The CDR3 contains 14 residues. The V and J ends lost 4 bases and 1 base, in that order; junction bases with no gene match: 1. Germline V CDR1 and CDR2: KGHSH, LQKENI. The CDR3 is CASSRTGGSYEQYF. CDR3 coding DNA: TGTGCCAGCTCACGGACAGGGGGATCCTACGAGCAGTACTTC.

The chain recombines TRBV25-1 with TRBJ2-2, with D maybe TRBD1 (6 bases). Germline loops: CDR1 MGHDK, CDR2 SYGVNS. With 4 bases removed from V and 6 bases from J, the gap between germline ends came to 12 bases. The CDR3 is 14 residues long. The CDR3 reads CASSVTGSPGELFF. CDR3 nucleotides: TGTGCCAGCAGTGTAACAGGGTCCCCCGGGGAGCTGTTTTTT.

The rearrangement uses TRBV6-5 and TRBJ1-6; TRBD1 might be the D (6 bases). The CDR3 runs 15 residues. Between the trimmed V and J ends, which lost 4 bases and 9 bases, there was a span of 16 bases. Germline CDR1 MNHEY, CDR2 SVGAGI. The CDR3 reads CASSLTGRDGSPLHF. The CDR3, as DNA: TGTGCCAGCAGTTTAACAGGGAGGGATGGTTCACCCCTCCACTTT.

The V and J genes are TRBV7-9 and TRBJ2-7; 8 bases agree with TRBD1. Germline assignment: CDR1 SEHNR and CDR2 FQNEAQ (reference sequence). The CDR3 is 19 amino acids. J was trimmed by 0 bases and V by 2 bases; bases with no gene match: 15. CDR3 DNA: TGTGCCAGCAGCTTACTAAGGCCAGGGGGCCGGCCAAGCTCCTACGAGCAGTACTTC. Its protein is CASSLLRPGGRPSSYEQYF. Together with reference TRBV7-9 and TRBJ2-7, the CDR3 gives the full variable domain: DTGVSQNPRHKITKRGQNVTFRCDPISEHNRLYWYRQTLGQGPEFLTYFQNEAQLEKSRLLSDRFSAERPKGSFSTLEIQRTEQGDSAMYLCASSLLRPGGRPSSYEQYFGPGTRLTVT.

This CDR3 is CASSVASGTYNEQFF. As DNA, the CDR3 is TGTGCCAGCAGCGTGGCCAGCGGGACCTACAATGAGCAGTTCTTC. The chain joins TRBV9 to TRBJ2-1; 7 positions agree with TRBD2. Losses at the gene ends were 2 bases for V and 2 bases for J; bases not matched to a gene: 4. CDR3 size: 15 residues. Germline CDR1 and CDR2: SGDLS and YYNGEE.

The chain carries TRBV7-2 and TRBJ1-2, with D possibly being TRBD1 (6 bases). The V end lost 3 bases, the J end lost 4 bases, and 12 bases lay between the germline ends. The CDR3 covers 14 residues. Germline V gene data show CDR1 as SGHTA and CDR2 as FQGNSA. The CDR3 nucleotides read TGTGCCAGCAGCTTCTCCCAGGGGATCTATGGCTACACCTTC. Translated, it gives CASSFSQGIYGYTF.

The chain uses TRBV30 and TRBJ1-6; tentatively, D is TRBD1 (5 bases). V shed 0 bases and J shed 6 bases, with 9 bases lying between them. CDR3 length equals 14 residues. Germline CDR1 and CDR2: GTSNPN and SVGIG (reference sequence). CDR3 region: CAWSVWGINSPLHF. Written as DNA, the CDR3 is TGTGCCTGGAGTGTCTGGGGGATTAATTCACCCCTCCACTTT. Using reference TRBV30 and TRBJ1-6 for the parts outside the CDR3, the full variable domain is SQTIHQWPATLVQPVGSPLSLECTVEGTSNPNLYWYRQAAGRGLQLLFYSVGIGQISSEVPQNLSASRPQDRQFILSSKKLLLSDSGFYLCAWSVWGINSPLHFGNGTRLTVT.

This chain links TRBV25-1 with TRBJ1-2; tentatively, D is TRBD1 (5 bases). The V and J ends lost 1 base and 8 bases respectively, with 8 bases between them. Germline loops: CDR1 MGHDK, CDR2 SYGVNS. This CDR3 spans 12 amino acids. The DNA of the CDR3 is TGTGCCAGCAGTGAATCGGGGGACGGCTACACCTTC. It specifies CASSESGDGYTF.

The V gene is TRBV5-1, the J gene TRBJ1-2, with D possibly being TRBD1 (5 bases). Trimming stripped 4 bases from V and 1 base from J, with 11 bases between. Germline CDR1 and CDR2: SGHRS and YFSETQ. This CDR3 has 14 residues. CDR3 nucleotides: TGCGCCAGCAGCCTCTCGACAGTTAACTATGGCTACACCTTC. Amino acid sequence: CASSLSTVNYGYTF. Full variable domain (rest looked up from reference TRBV5-1 and TRBJ1-2): KAGVTQTPRYLIKTRGQQVTLSCSPISGHRSVSWYQQTPGQGLQFLFEYFSETQRNKGNFPGRFSGRQFSNSRSEMNVSTLELGDSALYLCASSLSTVNYGYTFGSGTRLTVV.

V gene TRBV18 combines with J gene TRBJ2-3; TRBD2 matches 7 bases. The V gene end was trimmed by 6 bases and the J gene end by 4 bases; junction bases not matched to a gene: 10. Germline CDR1 is KGHSH and CDR2 is LQKENI. The CDR3 extends over 15 amino acids. The CDR3 DNA is TGTGCCAGCTCCTTCGGGGGGATGGACCCAGATACGCAGTATTTT. Encoded protein: CASSFGGMDPDTQYF.

The chain recombines TRBV15 with TRBJ1-5; no reliable D call. Germline V gene sequence: CDR1 LNHNV, CDR2 YYDKDF (reference sequence). V gave up 0 bases and J gave up 4 bases, with 10 bases separating them. This CDR3 spans 15 amino acids. The CDR3 loop is CATSRDPSFNQPQHF. In DNA, the CDR3 is TGTGCCACCAGCAGAGATCCTTCATTTAATCAGCCCCAGCATTTT.

Concerning this clone: Different DNA sequences within this sample yield the same CDR3. The rearrangement uses TRBV11-1 and TRBJ2-7; 7 bases match TRBD2. Per germline, CDR1 SGHAT and CDR2 FQDESV (reference sequence). The length of the CDR3 is 15 residues. V was clipped by 6 bases and J by 7 bases; unmatched bases: 15. CDR3 loop: CASRAQGTPAGEQYF. In DNA form, the CDR3 reads TGTGCCAGCAGGGCACAAGGGACCCCAGCGGGGGAGCAGTACTTC.

The chain couples TRBV7-3 to TRBJ2-7, with TRBD1 identical over 7 bases. The germline CDR1 and CDR2 sequences are SGHTA and FQGTGA. The CDR3 is made up of 15 amino acids. Trimming at V came to 1 base and at J to 2 bases, leaving 5 bases not matched to a gene. The CDR3 reads CASSLMGTATYEQYF. The CDR3 DNA reads TGTGCCAGCAGCTTAATGGGGACAGCAACCTACGAGCAGTACTTC.

V usage is TRBV11-2 and J usage is TRBJ2-1; weak D call: TRBD2 (6 bases). CDR3 size: 13 residues. With 0 bases removed from V and 11 bases from J, the gap between germline ends came to 11 bases. Germline V gene data show CDR1 as SGHAT and CDR2 as FQNNGV. The CDR3 loop is CASSLDTGTQQFF. The CDR3, as DNA: TGTGCCAGCAGCTTAGATACGGGGACTCAGCAGTTCTTC.

This clone has just one count. CDR3 sequence: CASSWNTDTQYF. The CDR3 DNA sequence: TGCGCCAGCAGCTGGAACACAGATACGCAGTATTTT. The rearrangement links TRBV5-1 to TRBJ2-3; D is unclear. Trimming stripped 3 bases from V and 2 bases from J, with 4 bases between. The CDR3 loop spans 12 amino acids. Germline V gene lookup returns CDR1 SGHRS and CDR2 YFSETQ.

The rearrangement links TRBV6-2 or TRBV6-3 to TRBJ2-5, with TRBD1 matching over 12 bases. CDR3 length: 18 residues. J lost 5 bases, V lost 2 bases, and 12 bases had no gene match. CDR1 is MNHEY, CDR2 SVGEGT, per germline. The chain's CDR3 is CASSYRDRGLTMGETQYF. CDR3 DNA sequence: TGTGCCAGCAGTTACCGGGACAGGGGGCTTACAATGGGGGAGACCCAGTACTTC.

A few counts support this clone. This sequence joins TRBV5-4 and TRBJ2-7; D gene uncertain. In germline, CDR1 is SGHNT, CDR2 YYREEE (reference sequence). The CDR3 spans 14 residues. V was cut by 0 bases and J by 2 bases, with 9 bases left in between. Here the CDR3 DNA reads TGTGCCAGCAGCTTGGAGGAGCTACCCTACGAGCAGTACTTC. Translating gives CASSLEELPYEQYF.

The V call is TRBV28, the J call TRBJ2-1; D not certain. The germline CDR1 and CDR2 sequences are MDHEN and SYDVKM. This CDR3 region has 12 residues. V was trimmed by 7 bases and J by 5 bases, leaving 9 bases between them. The CDR3 loop reads CASNAFDNEQFF. The CDR3 coding sequence is TGTGCCAGCAATGCATTCGACAATGAGCAGTTCTTC.

The chain joins TRBV18 to TRBJ1-5, with D unclear. Germline CDR1 and CDR2: KGHSH and LQKENI. CDR3 length: 12 residues. V lost 6 bases and J lost 3, with 6 bases in between. CDR3 in amino acids: CASSRDNQPQHF. CDR3 bases: TGTGCCAGCTCCCGAGACAATCAGCCCCAGCATTTT. The full variable domain, completed using reference TRBV18 and TRBJ1-5, is NAGVMQNPRHLVRRRGQEARLRCSPMKGHSHVYWYRQLPEEGLKFMVYLQKENIIDESGMPKERFSAEFPKEGPSILRIQQVVRGDSAAYFCASSRDNQPQHFGDGTRLSIL.

In DNA, the CDR3 is TGCGCCAGCAGCTTGAAGTCTAGCGTGGATACGCAGTATTTT. Translated, it gives CASSLKSSVDTQYF. This chain links TRBV5-1 with TRBJ2-3; TRBD2 is a possible D gene (6 bases). The CDR3 has 14 residues. Germline assignment: CDR1 SGHRS and CDR2 YFSETQ. Trimming removed 1 base at V and 6 bases at J, with 12 bases between. The whole variable domain, remainder taken from reference TRBV5-1 and TRBJ2-3, is KAGVTQTPRYLIKTRGQQVTLSCSPISGHRSVSWYQQTPGQGLQFLFEYFSETQRNKGNFPGRFSGRQFSNSRSEMNVSTLELGDSALYLCASSLKSSVDTQYFGPGTRLTVL.

The chain has TRBV4-1 and TRBJ1-5, with 7 bases that match TRBD1. This CDR3 is built from 16 residues. The germline V gene has CDR1 MGHRA and CDR2 YSYEKL. V lost 0 bases and J lost 4; bases outside the gene matches: 6. The CDR3 DNA reads TGCGCCAGCAGCCAAGAGTTGGGACAGCTTAATCAGCCCCAGCATTTT. Its protein product is CASSQELGQLNQPQHF.

The J gene is TRBJ1-4, the V gene TRBV15; maybe TRBD1 (6 bases). The CDR3 runs to 13 residues. The ends were cut back, 3 bases at V and 7 bases at J, with 9 bases in the middle. Germline V gives CDR1 LNHNV, CDR2 YYDKDF (reference sequence). Here the CDR3 reads CATSRGAGEKLFF. The CDR3 DNA reads TGTGCCACCAGCAGGGGGGCTGGTGAAAAACTGTTTTTT.

The chain is built from TRBV28 and TRBJ1-2; 8 nucleotides agree with TRBD1. This CDR3 is built from 13 residues. With V trimmed by 2 bases and J by 8 bases, 4 bases remained unmatched. Germline loops: CDR1 MDHEN, CDR2 SYDVKM. This chain's CDR3 is CASSLQGARGYTF. DNA for the CDR3: TGTGCCAGCAGTTTACAGGGGGCGCGGGGCTACACCTTC.